This T cell receptor beta chain was found in a study of blood T cell repertoires in COVID-19. The wider study: The origin of the acute and convalescent COVID-19 samples was the United States, Italy and Spain. Sources were T cells, B-cell-depleted T cells, or PBMCs; the material itself was cDNA or gDNA.

Assay used: immunoSEQ multiplex PCR; TCRdb lists only in-frame clones, some missing. The sample has 490,000 or so clones, approximately 87% seen once. The length of the CDR3 is 18 residues. The germline gives CDR1 SGDLS, CDR2 YYNGEE. J gave up 6 bases and V 3 bases, and 13 bases lay outside the gene matches. Each recovered donor of Cohort 3 presented with two negative PCRs, clearance, or symptom resolution. The sequence came from a woman in her thirties or forties who had recovered from COVID-19. The chain is built from TRBV9 and TRBJ2-2; 11 positions match TRBD2. Sequencing was done on a sample of PBMCs or T cells enriched from blood (not recorded which). This CDR3 reads CASSAFLLLAGVPGELFF. In nucleotides, the CDR3 is TGTGCCAGCAGCGCTTTCTTGCTACTAGCGGGAGTTCCCGGGGAGCTGTTTTTT.